A selection of T cell receptor beta chains follows, all from one sample in a study of PD-1 blockade in classical Hodgkin lymphoma. Sequencing used immunoSEQ multiplex PCR; TCRdb keeps in-frame clones, though not all of them. The table has 25,000 or so clones, over 60% seen once. Material: peripheral blood mononuclear cells (PBMCs), obtained at baseline. The receptor source for this set is a human donor with classical Hodgkin lymphoma. Both conserved end residues are part of each CDR3. Clone size, where shown, is once, few, many, or a class for clones that have expanded.

>TRBV6-5|TRBJ1-6|-
CASTQRVVGGSPLHF
>TRBV6-6|TRBJ2-1|-
CAGNRGPLPPYNEQFF
>TRBV28|TRBJ1-4|-
CASRGLNEKLFF
>TRBV6-6|TRBJ2-5|-
CASAGGETQYF
>TRBV15|TRBJ2-1|-
CATSREAGGGNEQFF
>TRBV18|TRBJ1-1|-
CASSPPGHNYEAFF
>TRBV5-6|TRBJ2-5|-
CASSLGRGISKTQYF
>TRBV9|TRBJ2-2|-
CASSVGDPGELFF
>TRBV5-4|TRBJ2-2|-
CASSLSLTGRELFF
>TRBV5-1|TRBJ2-3|-
CASSAGGTGSGDTQYF
>TRBV11-1|TRBJ2-1|-
CASSTGTPSNNEQFF
>TRBV6-6|TRBJ2-1|-
CASSLRSGTGEQFF
>TRBV19|TRBJ1-2|-
CASISDRGPFYGYTF
>TRBV21-1|TRBJ1-2|-
CARPGTQGDEGTF
>TRBV6-6|TRBJ1-1|-
CASSLGQLNTEAFF
>TRBV7-9|TRBJ1-2|-
CASSLKFPGQGYIGYGYTF
>TRBV19|TRBJ2-7|once
CASSIGGQGAGEQYF
>TRBV29-1|TRBJ1-2|-
CSVELIQGIHGYTF
>TRBV6-5|TRBJ1-5|few
CASSPDIGNQPQHF
>TRBV4-1|TRBJ1-4|once
CASNGGTNEKLFF
>TRBV2|TRBJ2-2|-
CASSVNLAGVFTGELFF
>TRBV7-9|TRBJ2-7|medium-sized
CASGGGLEQYF
>TRBV6-6|TRBJ1-1|few
CASSRGQGANTEAFF
>TRBV6-1|TRBJ2-1|-
CASAIEGQPYNEQFF
>TRBV7-2|TRBJ2-5|few
CASSWGWEETQYF
>TRBV6-1|TRBJ1-1|once
CASSMGPNTEAFF
>TRBV19|TRBJ1-5|few
CASSFVGQQRHF
>TRBV19|TRBJ2-1|-
CASSYLGGSYNEQFF
>TRBV19|TRBJ1-6|-
CASSFGQGASNSPLHF
>TRBV28|TRBJ2-7|few
CASIGTPYEQYF
>TRBV6-1|TRBJ1-2|-
CASSASWDSYGYTF
>TRBV19|TRBJ2-3|-
CASIVSVRISGRPVTQYF
>TRBV5-8|TRBJ2-1|medium-sized
CASSLAYNEQFF
>TRBV10-3|TRBJ2-5|-
CAIRAGTGASETQYF
>TRBV18|TRBJ2-7|once
CASSPGFFEQYF
>TRBV4-3|TRBJ2-1|-
CASSQDTGVVYNEQFF
>TRBV28|TRBJ1-1|-
CASSFFVLGQRTTEAFF
>TRBV14|TRBJ2-1|-
CASSRSRGQGLGNEQFF
>TRBV6-6|TRBJ2-7|-
CASSYAYEQYF
>TRBV7-2|TRBJ2-7|-
CASSPYYSGSRYEQYF
>TRBV6-1|TRBJ2-2|-
CATGTSGGSVGELFF
>TRBV5-8|TRBJ2-1|-
CASSEWAGATYNEQFF
>TRBV28|TRBJ2-5|-
CASSLSGTGGQETQYF
>TRBV6-6|TRBJ1-1|-
CASSYSWLEAFF
>TRBV5-1|TRBJ2-2|-
CASSGLSFTGELFF